This T cell receptor (beta chain) was retrieved from a study of blood T cells in healthy people across ages. Study-level findings and limits: Total diversity from one million sequenced T cells was likely underestimated. Roughly linearly, TCR beta diversity per million T cells fell as age increased.

A word on this clonotype: Its specificity is unknown.

A J-beta primer mix and a sample-barcoded 5' primer were used in a second PCR of roughly 6 to 12 cycles. TCRdb itself ran the 5' RACE reads through MiXCR, one entry per CDR3 protein. The sample includes some 1.4 million distinct CDR3 sequences, 35% to 45% of them seen just once. Per-sample yields of isolated PBMCs were at least 6 million. Sequences were obtained from blood. This receptor was obtained from a woman in her late teens or twenties in good health.

The CDR3 loop reads CASSPPQGGTSYKQYF. The CDR3 DNA reads as TGTGCCAGCAGTCCACCTCAGGGGGGAACTAGCTATAAGCAGTACTTC. The chain links TRBV12-3 or TRBV12-4 to TRBJ2-4, with D possibly matching TRBD1 (7 bases). The CDR3 sequence is 16 residues long. The V end was cut by 5 bases, the J end by 13 bases, with 27 bases between.